This T cell receptor beta chain was recovered during a study of OX40 agonist ivuxolimab in advanced cancers. Study overall: The patients received ivuxolimab by intravenous route every 2 weeks at 0.01 to 10 mg/kg. Points from the study as a whole: Researchers report that CD8+ T cells had, on average, more expanded clones than CD4+.

About this clone: No antigen is known for it.

Clones were sequenced by immunoSEQ multiplex PCR, and TCRdb holds only the in-frame ones, with some missing. This sample carries 15,000 to 16,000 clones, about 81% of them seen once, and the ten largest clones take over 35%. V gave up 5 bases and J gave up 7 bases; unmatched junction bases: 13. CDR1 and CDR2 (germline): SGHTA, FQGNSA. This CDR3 spans 16 amino acids. The chain is built from TRBV7-2 and TRBJ1-4; 7 nucleotides match TRBD1. The sequences come from CD4+ or CD8+ T cells sorted from blood, collected in a trial of the OX40 agonist ivuxolimab. The source is an adult with an advanced solid tumor such as melanoma, head and neck, liver or kidney cancer. CDR3 in amino acids: CASSQEYRGIFEKLFF. The DNA for the CDR3 is TGTGCCAGCAGCCAAGAGTACAGGGGTATTTTTGAAAAACTGTTTTTT.